One and the same sample provided the 25 T cell receptor beta chains below, sequenced in a study of blood T cell repertoires in COVID-19. Libraries were prepared by immunoSEQ multiplex PCR; TCRdb keeps only in-frame clonotypes and omits some of them. The sample lists tens of thousands of clones; 83% were seen once. Sequencing was carried out using peripheral blood. The source of these receptors is a man in his sixties or seventies with active COVID-19.

This chain uses TRBV5-1 with TRBJ2-3; no clear D gene. The CDR3 length is 12 residues. Germline loops: CDR1 SGHRS, CDR2 YFSETQ. The germline V and J ends were trimmed by 2 bases and 6 bases, with 7 bases remaining between them. CDR3 sequence: CASSLLSDTQYF. The DNA for the CDR3 is TGCGCCAGCAGCTTACTGTCGGATACGCAGTATTTT.

This clone has only a few counts. This chain connects TRBV6-1 to TRBJ1-6, with D perhaps matching TRBD1 (6 bases). CDR1 is MNHNS, CDR2 SASEGT, per germline. The CDR3 contains 14 residues. V shed 1 base and J shed 8 bases, with 9 bases lying between them. The CDR3 is CASSEEQGYSPLHF. CDR3 nucleotides: TGTGCCAGCAGTGAAGAGCAGGGGTATTCACCCCTCCACTTT.

Turning to this clone: Other nucleotide sequences in the sample specify the same CDR3. The chain couples TRBV27 to TRBJ1-1; D is undetermined. CDR3 length equals 16 residues. V was trimmed by 6 bases and J by 0 bases, leaving 17 bases between them. Looked up from germline, CDR1 is MNHEY and CDR2 is SMNVEV (reference sequence). Written as DNA, the CDR3 is TGTGCCAGCAGACGAACGGGGTTTCGGGTGAACACTGAAGCTTTCTTT. Protein product: CASRRTGFRVNTEAFF.

The chain has TRBV11-2 and TRBJ2-2, with TRBD1 identical over 8 bases. The CDR3 loop spans 15 amino acids. Germline loops: CDR1 SGHAT, CDR2 FQNNGV. J was trimmed by 4 bases and V by 6 bases; bases with no gene match: 7. CDR3 coding DNA: TGTGCCAGCAGTTTCGACAGGGGTACCACCGGGGAGCTGTTTTTT. Its protein product is CASSFDRGTTGELFF.

In its sample, this clone was seen once. This rearrangement joins TRBV30 to TRBJ2-2; tentative D call: TRBD2 (6 bases). V dropped 2 bases and J dropped 6 bases, with 19 bases sitting between them. This CDR3 contains 16 residues. The V gene's germline CDR1 is GTSNPN and CDR2 SVGIG (reference sequence). Here the CDR3 DNA reads TGTGCCTGGAGTTACGGGACTCCGGGTACCGCCGGGGAGCTGTTTTTT. It specifies CAWSYGTPGTAGELFF.

A single count supports this clone. The chain joins TRBV11-3 to TRBJ2-5, with 8 bases fitting TRBD2. V was clipped by 1 base and J by 4 bases; unmatched bases: 8. The CDR3 is 16 residues long. Germline lookup yields CDR1 SGHNT and CDR2 YENEEA. This CDR3 reads CASSLAGGAPGETQYF. The CDR3 DNA is TGTGCCAGCAGCTTAGCGGGGGGGGCGCCGGGAGAGACCCAGTACTTC.

The chain recombines TRBV7-2 with TRBJ2-5, with 12 bases matching TRBD2. Unmatched junction bases numbered 9, after V lost 5 bases and J lost 5 bases. CDR1 and CDR2 from the germline V gene are SGHTA and FQGNSA. The CDR3 covers 16 residues. In DNA, the CDR3 is TGTGCCAGCAGCCCCGGGACTAGCGGGCCAGTGGAGACCCAGTACTTC. Translated: CASSPGTSGPVETQYF.

This rearrangement joins TRBV12-3 or TRBV12-4 to TRBJ1-2; D gene ambiguous. This CDR3 region has 13 residues. Between the trimmed V and J ends, which lost 2 bases and 8 bases, there was a span of 12 bases. The CDR3, as DNA: TGTGCCAGCAGTTTAAGGACCTCGGGAGGCTACACCTTC. Protein: CASSLRTSGGYTF.

The DNA of the CDR3 is TGTGCCAGCAGTAGCATCTGGACAGGCGATGGCTACACCTTC. Protein sequence: CASSSIWTGDGYTF. The chain combines TRBV27 with TRBJ1-2; 7 bases agree with TRBD1. Germline-derived CDR1 and CDR2 are MNHEY and SMNVEV (reference sequence). V gave up 5 bases and J gave up 6 bases; unmatched junction bases: 9. The CDR3 contains 14 residues.

The chain uses TRBV7-9 and TRBJ1-3; D is unresolved. From germline, CDR1 is SEHNR and CDR2 FQNEAQ (reference sequence). This CDR3 has 12 amino acids. Trimming cost V 3 bases and J 6 bases, with 6 bases left between them. The chain's CDR3 is CASSLGPNTIYF. The DNA of the CDR3 is TGTGCCAGCAGCTTGGGCCCAAACACCATATATTTT.

To note about this clone: Within the sample, other DNA sequences also encode this same CDR3. V and J are TRBV6-5 and TRBJ1-2; a possible D gene is TRBD1 (6 bases). CDR3 length: 13 amino acids. The germline CDR1 and CDR2 sequences are MNHEY and SVGAGI. The ends were cut back, 10 bases at V and 1 base at J, with 13 bases in the middle. This CDR3 is CATRTVGNYGYTF. The CDR3 DNA reads as TGTGCCACCCGGACAGTGGGTAACTATGGCTACACCTTC.

The gene calls are TRBV5-1 and TRBJ1-1; maybe TRBD1 (5 bases). V dropped 5 bases and J dropped 0 bases, with 8 bases sitting between them. CDR1 and CDR2 from the germline V gene are SGHRS and YFSETQ. The CDR3 has 13 amino acids. CDR3 in amino acids: CASRQTVNTEAFF. The CDR3 coding sequence is TGCGCCAGCAGGCAGACAGTGAACACTGAAGCTTTCTTT.

The chain links TRBV11-2 to TRBJ1-1; TRBD1 might be the D (5 bases). The CDR3 has 15 residues. In germline, CDR1 is SGHAT, CDR2 FQNNGV. V was cut by 1 base and J by 4 bases, with 13 bases left in between. CDR3 loop: CASSLARGGSTEAFF. CDR3 DNA sequence: TGTGCCAGCAGCTTAGCCCGGGGCGGGAGCACTGAAGCTTTCTTT. The full variable domain, with the rest looked up from reference TRBV11-2 and TRBJ1-1, is EAGVAQSPRYKIIEKRQSVAFWCNPISGHATLYWYQQILGQGPKLLIQFQNNGVVDDSQLPKDRFSAERLKGVDSTLKIQPAKLEDSAVYLCASSLARGGSTEAFFGQGTRLTVV.

Concerning this clone itself: Sequence at one end of the junction differs from germline and may be a read error. The V call is TRBV7-9, the J call TRBJ1-2; 8 bases are shared with TRBD1. The CDR3 spans 14 residues. Germline V gene lookup returns CDR1 SEHNR and CDR2 FQNEAQ (reference sequence). The CDR3 protein is CASTLQGGAYGYTF. The DNA of the CDR3 is TGTGCCAGCACCTTACAGGGGGGCGCCTATGGCTACACCTTC.

This chain uses TRBV11-3 with TRBJ2-5; D unresolved. This CDR3 has 12 amino acids. Germline V CDR1 and CDR2: SGHNT, YENEEA. Deletions cut 6 bases from V and 2 bases from J, with 7 bases between. CDR3 region: CASRTEQETQYF. Written as DNA, the CDR3 is TGTGCCAGCAGAACAGAACAAGAGACCCAGTACTTC.

The chain is built from TRBV10-3 and TRBJ2-1; 9 nucleotides match TRBD2. Germline trimming cut 6 bases from V and 3 bases from J; bases unmatched to any gene: 6. CDR3 size: 15 residues. Germline CDR1 ENHRY, CDR2 SYGVKD. The CDR3 protein is CAIRTSGEDYNEQFF. The CDR3 DNA sequence: TGTGCCATCAGGACTAGCGGAGAAGACTACAATGAGCAGTTCTTC.

This CDR3 reads CASSIVRAGSAEAFF. The CDR3, as DNA: TGTGCCAGTAGTATAGTTAGGGCCGGGAGCGCTGAAGCTTTCTTT. V usage is TRBV19 and J usage is TRBJ1-1; D unclear. The germline V gene encodes CDR1 LNHDA and CDR2 SQIVND (reference sequence). The V gene lost 1 base and the J gene lost 6 bases, with 15 bases spanning the gap. CDR3 length: 15 residues.

The V and J genes are TRBV5-1 and TRBJ2-2; TRBD1 aligns across 10 bases. Germline loops: CDR1 SGHRS, CDR2 YFSETQ. V shed 4 bases, J shed 1 base, and the junction held 7 bases outside the gene matches. The CDR3 sequence is 17 residues long. CDR3 region: CASSPRDRGLNTGELFF. The CDR3 DNA sequence: TGCGCCAGCAGCCCGAGGGACAGGGGTCTGAACACCGGGGAGCTGTTTTTT.

This clone is a singleton in its sample. The rearrangement joins TRBV27 to TRBJ1-1, with 9 bases that match TRBD1. Germline-derived CDR1 and CDR2 are MNHEY and SMNVEV (reference sequence). This CDR3 is 16 amino acids long. Unmatched junction bases numbered 8, after V lost 3 bases and J lost 3 bases. CDR3 coding DNA: TGTGCCAGCAGTTTTACAGGGGGCAGAGGGTACACTGAAGCTTTCTTT. This codes for CASSFTGGRGYTEAFF.

V and J are TRBV27 and TRBJ1-6; D perhaps matches TRBD1 (5 bases). Trimming pared 1 base from V and 7 bases from J, leaving 17 bases between. Germline CDR1 is MNHEY and CDR2 is SMNVEV (reference sequence). The CDR3 length is 17 residues. CDR3 coding DNA: TGTGCCAGCAGTTTATTTCCAGTCGGGGGTGCCAATTCACCCCTCCACTTT. It codes for CASSLFPVGGANSPLHF.

V is TRBV19 and J is TRBJ2-5; D is unresolved. Germline V gene lookup returns CDR1 LNHDA and CDR2 SQIVND (reference sequence). Between the trimmed V and J ends, which lost 5 bases and 5 bases, there was a span of 9 bases. The CDR3 has 12 residues. As DNA, the CDR3 is TGTGCCAGTAGTTCTTCCCCCGAGACCCAGTACTTC. It yields the protein CASSSSPETQYF.

This chain connects TRBV11-2 to TRBJ2-1; D ambiguous. The CDR3 covers 15 residues. The V gene lost 4 bases and the J gene lost 0 bases, with 10 bases spanning the gap. Germline V gene lookup returns CDR1 SGHAT and CDR2 FQNNGV. CDR3 DNA: TGTGCCAGCAGCTGGGCAGTAAGCTCCTACAATGAGCAGTTCTTC. Protein sequence: CASSWAVSSYNEQFF.

CDR3 nucleotide sequence: TGTGCCAGCAGGGGAGACTTCGGGACAGTTTCGTTCTTC. It encodes CASRGDFGTVSFF. This chain links TRBV2 with TRBJ2-1, with TRBD1 identical over 7 bases. J was trimmed by 15 bases and V by 6 bases; bases with no gene match: 14. This CDR3 has 13 residues. Germline V gives CDR1 SNHLY, CDR2 FYNNEI.

V and J are TRBV15 and TRBJ2-1; tentatively, D is TRBD2 (5 bases). Trimming pared 0 bases from V and 0 bases from J, leaving 9 bases between. This CDR3 is 16 amino acids long. Germline V gene data show CDR1 as LNHNV and CDR2 as YYDKDF (reference sequence). CDR3 amino acids: CATSRDLAGSYNEQFF. CDR3 bases: TGTGCCACCAGCAGAGATCTGGCGGGCTCCTACAATGAGCAGTTCTTC.

This clone has more than one count but fewer than ten. The rearrangement joins TRBV5-1 to TRBJ1-3; tentative D call: TRBD1 (5 bases). Trimming stripped 0 bases from V and 3 bases from J, with 16 bases between. Germline V gene data show CDR1 as SGHRS and CDR2 as YFSETQ. The CDR3 spans 17 residues. The CDR3 DNA sequence: TGCGCCAGCAGCTTGGCCTCGGCGGGGGGATATGGAAACACCATATATTTT. The encoded protein is CASSLASAGGYGNTIYF.